Below are 9 T cell receptor beta chains sequenced from a single sample in a study of cytomegalovirus exposure and HLA in healthy donors. Use of 60 Vbeta and 13 Jbeta primers characterized the PCR. Sequencing used immunoSEQ multiplex PCR; TCRdb keeps in-frame clones, though not all of them. There are 65,000 or so clones in the sample; around four fifths occur only once, and around 2.9% lies in the top ten. Sequenced sample: PBMCs. The receptors here all came from a girl under 18 in good health and CMV-seropositive.

V is TRBV29-1 and J is TRBJ2-5; D is perhaps TRBD1 (6 bases). In germline, CDR1 is SQVTM, CDR2 ANQGSEA. The V and J ends lost 6 bases and 7 bases respectively, with 18 bases between them. CDR3 length equals 13 residues. CDR3 DNA sequence: TGCAGCGTCCGGACAGCCGCCCGGGGGACCCAGTACTTC. Translating it yields CSVRTAARGTQYF.

Only a few counts were recorded for this clone. The CDR3 spells CAWRTGRTEAFF. In DNA, the CDR3 is TGTGCCTGGAGGACAGGGAGGACTGAAGCTTTCTTT. The chain uses TRBV30 and TRBJ1-1; 7 positions match TRBD1. CDR3 length: 12 residues. The germline V gene encodes CDR1 GTSNPN and CDR2 SVGIG (reference sequence). V gave up 3 bases and J gave up 5 bases; unmatched junction bases: 3.

Only a few counts were recorded for this clone. The DNA of the CDR3 is TGTGCCAGTATACCCCGACAGGTATCTGAAGCTTTCTTT. Translated, it gives CASIPRQVSEAFF. This chain connects TRBV19 to TRBJ1-1, with a possible D match to TRBD1 (6 bases). The CDR3 is made up of 13 amino acids. V was clipped by 7 bases and J by 6 bases, with 15 bases between them. Germline CDR1 is LNHDA and CDR2 is SQIVND (reference sequence).

The chain joins TRBV1 to TRBJ2-7; TRBD2, the table's D call, was not compared with the DNA. TRBV1 counts as a pseudogene. This CDR3 region has 15 residues. The CDR3 DNA is TGCACCAGCAGCCAAGGTAGCGGGGGAGACTACGAGCAGTACTTC. Amino acid sequence: CTSSQGSGGDYEQYF.

The rearrangement uses TRBV5-1 and TRBJ2-5; 7 bases align to TRBD1. Trimming took 4 bases from V and 2 from J; bases not matched to a gene: 2. The CDR3 is made up of 13 amino acids. Germline values: CDR1 SGHRS, CDR2 YFSETQ. CDR3 residues: CASSRDSQETQYF. The DNA of the CDR3 is TGCGCCAGCAGCCGGGACAGTCAAGAGACCCAGTACTTC. The full variable domain, in which reference TRBV5-1 and TRBJ2-5 provide the parts outside the CDR3, is KAGVTQTPRYLIKTRGQQVTLSCSPISGHRSVSWYQQTPGQGLQFLFEYFSETQRNKGNFPGRFSGRQFSNSRSEMNVSTLELGDSALYLCASSRDSQETQYFGPGTRLLVL.

This chain connects TRBV9 to TRBJ1-1; 8 bases map to TRBD1. With V trimmed by 0 bases and J by 5 bases, 3 bases remained unmatched. This CDR3 is 14 amino acids long. CDR1 is SGDLS and CDR2 is YYNGEE in the germline V gene. The CDR3 here is CASSVGQGSTEAFF. The DNA for the CDR3 is TGTGCCAGCAGCGTAGGACAGGGGTCAACTGAAGCTTTCTTT.

The chain combines TRBV19 with TRBJ2-3, with TRBD2 as a possible D gene (5 bases). The ends were cut back, 6 bases at V and 4 bases at J, with 14 bases in the middle. CDR3 length: 14 residues. Germline V gene sequence: CDR1 LNHDA, CDR2 SQIVND (reference sequence). CDR3 amino acids: CASRNPSGSDTQYF. CDR3 nucleotide sequence: TGTGCCAGTAGGAATCCCTCGGGGTCAGATACGCAGTATTTT.

This CDR3 reads CASRGTGFETQYF. The CDR3, as DNA: TGTGCCAGCAGAGGGACAGGGTTTGAGACCCAGTACTTC. The chain links TRBV28 to TRBJ2-5; 9 nucleotides align to TRBD1. The CDR3 length is 13 residues. CDR1 and CDR2 (germline): MDHEN, SYDVKM. Trimming took 6 bases from V and 5 from J; bases not matched to a gene: 4.

Comment on this clone: A read error may account for a junction end that differs from germline. V gene TRBV6-1 combines with J gene TRBJ1-4; D is perhaps TRBD1 (6 bases). This CDR3 spans 11 amino acids. Per the germline V gene, CDR1 is MNHNS and CDR2 is SASEGT. The CDR3 loop reads CASSRRGQNLF. The CDR3 DNA reads as TGTGCCAGCAGTCGGAGAGGACAGAACCTTTTT.